A single sample is the source of the 12 T cell receptor beta chains below, sequenced in a study of cytomegalovirus exposure and HLA in healthy donors. The PCR used 60 Vbeta and 13 Jbeta primers. The protocol was immunoSEQ multiplex PCR, while the TCRdb copy is restricted to in-frame clones and leaves out a portion. The data contain around 140,000 clones, around 9.7% of them singletons. Sample: PBMCs. The source of these receptors is a man over 45 in good health and CMV-seronegative.

V gene TRBV6-5 combines with J gene TRBJ1-1, with TRBD1 matching 8 bases. CDR1 MNHEY and CDR2 SVGAGI come from the germline V gene. The trim removed 6 bases at V and 10 bases at J, leaving 7 bases unmatched. This CDR3 has 12 residues. CDR3 nucleotide sequence: TGTGCCAGCAGAGAACGACAGGGGACAGCTTTCTTT. Translated, it gives CASRERQGTAFF.

This chain links TRBV11-2 with TRBJ1-1; D is unclear. Germline assignment: CDR1 SGHAT and CDR2 FQNNGV. The ends were cut back, 2 bases at V and 4 bases at J, with 11 bases in the middle. The length of the CDR3 is 14 residues. The CDR3 protein is CASSLPGGSTEAFF. Here the CDR3 DNA reads TGTGCCAGCAGCTTACCCGGTGGTAGCACTGAAGCTTTCTTT.

The chain joins TRBV9 to TRBJ1-1, with 7 bases aligning to TRBD1. The V gene's germline CDR1 is SGDLS and CDR2 YYNGEE. This CDR3 spans 14 amino acids. Trimming at V came to 2 bases and at J to 1 base, leaving 2 bases not matched to a gene. The CDR3 nucleotides are TGTGCCAGCAGCGTGGACAGGTCGAACACTGAAGCTTTCTTT. This encodes CASSVDRSNTEAFF.

This chain joins TRBV9 and TRBJ2-2; a possible D gene is TRBD1 (5 bases). From germline, CDR1 is SGDLS and CDR2 YYNGEE. Deletions cut 0 bases from V and 0 bases from J, with 6 bases between. The CDR3 covers 15 residues. DNA of the CDR3: TGTGCCAGCAGCGTAGGACAGTCGAACACCGGGGAGCTGTTTTTT. Protein: CASSVGQSNTGELFF.

The J gene is TRBJ2-5, the V gene TRBV7-9; TRBD1 is a possible D gene (6 bases). Trimming took off 5 bases at V and 5 bases at J, with 18 bases between the two ends. Germline V gene lookup returns CDR1 SEHNR and CDR2 FQNEAQ (reference sequence). The CDR3 spans 15 residues. The CDR3 sequence is CASSAQATGGETQYF. The DNA of the CDR3 is TGTGCCAGCAGCGCCCAGGCGACAGGCGGCGAGACCCAGTACTTC.

The chain joins TRBV15 to TRBJ1-2; D might be TRBD1 (6 bases). The germline gives CDR1 LNHNV, CDR2 YYDKDF (reference sequence). CDR3 length: 14 amino acids. V lost 3 bases to trimming and J lost 3 bases, with 11 bases between them. CDR3 amino acids: CATSRGADDYGYTF. CDR3 nucleotide sequence: TGTGCCACCAGCAGGGGGGCAGACGACTATGGCTACACCTTC.

The chain recombines TRBV7-9 with TRBJ1-4; D unresolved. The CDR3 sequence is 15 residues long. CDR1 and CDR2 from the germline V gene are SEHNR and FQNEAQ (reference sequence). Trimming shortened V by 6 bases and J by 0 bases, and 11 bases separated the two germline ends. CDR3 coding DNA: TGTGCCAGCAGGAGGACGGGAGCAACTAATGAAAAACTGTTTTTT. Its protein product is CASRRTGATNEKLFF.

This clone was picked up a small number of times. The V call is TRBV5-5, the J call TRBJ2-2, with 7 bases that match TRBD1. Germline CDR1 reads SGHKS; CDR2 reads YYEKEE (reference sequence). This CDR3 spans 15 amino acids. The ends lost 1 base at V and 4 bases at J; junction bases unmatched: 4. The CDR3 coding sequence is TGTGCCAGCAGCTTGAGACAGGGAGTCACCGGGGAGCTGTTTTTT. Amino acids: CASSLRQGVTGELFF.

V and J are TRBV19 and TRBJ2-2; 9 nucleotides line up with TRBD2. The CDR3 contains 16 residues. The trim removed 1 base at V and 3 bases at J, leaving 3 bases unmatched. CDR1 is LNHDA, CDR2 SQIVND, per germline (reference sequence). The CDR3 loop is CASSIATSGYTGELFF. The CDR3 bases are TGTGCCAGTAGTATAGCCACTAGCGGGTACACCGGGGAGCTGTTTTTT. Together with reference TRBV19 and TRBJ2-2, the CDR3 gives the full variable domain: DGGITQSPKYLFRKEGQNVTLSCEQNLNHDAMYWYRQDPGQGLRLIYYSQIVNDFQKGDIAEGYSVSREKKESFPLTVTSAQKNPTAFYLCASSIATSGYTGELFFGEGSRLTVL.

The V call is TRBV7-9, the J call TRBJ1-1; TRBD1 is a possible D gene (6 bases). Germline-derived CDR1 and CDR2 are SEHNR and FQNEAQ (reference sequence). V gave up 4 bases and J gave up 3 bases, with 9 bases separating them. The CDR3 is made up of 13 amino acids. For the CDR3, the DNA is TGTGCCAGCAGCTCAGGGGTGGACACTGAAGCTTTCTTT. It codes for CASSSGVDTEAFF.

This clone was counted a few times. As DNA, the CDR3 is TGTGCCAGCAGTGAAGACAGGGCTGGTCAGCCCCAGCATTTT. It encodes CASSEDRAGQPQHF. The V gene is TRBV6-1, the J gene TRBJ1-5, with D possibly TRBD1 on 6 matching bases. Trimming removed 1 base at V and 6 bases at J, with 10 bases between. CDR1 is MNHNS and CDR2 is SASEGT in the germline V gene. The CDR3 runs to 14 residues.

Only a few counts were recorded for this clone. This chain's CDR3 is CASSSPGTTLNEQFF. The CDR3 DNA sequence: TGTGCCAGCAGTTCCCCCGGGACTACCCTCAATGAGCAGTTCTTC. V usage is TRBV28 and J usage is TRBJ2-1; 7 nucleotides agree with TRBD2. Germline lookup yields CDR1 MDHEN and CDR2 SYDVKM. There are 15 residues in the CDR3. The V gene end was trimmed by 4 bases and the J gene end by 6 bases; junction bases not matched to a gene: 9.